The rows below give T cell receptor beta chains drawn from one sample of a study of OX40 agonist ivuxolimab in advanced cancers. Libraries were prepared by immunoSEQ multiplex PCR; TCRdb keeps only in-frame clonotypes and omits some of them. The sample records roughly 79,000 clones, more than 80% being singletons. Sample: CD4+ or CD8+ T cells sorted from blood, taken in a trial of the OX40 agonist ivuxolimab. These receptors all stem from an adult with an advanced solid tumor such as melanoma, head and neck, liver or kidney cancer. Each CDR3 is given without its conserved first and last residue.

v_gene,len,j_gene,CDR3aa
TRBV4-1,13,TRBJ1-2,ASSQVGGFNYGYT
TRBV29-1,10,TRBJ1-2,SVEVRLRGYT
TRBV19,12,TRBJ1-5,ATKGGSGNQPQH
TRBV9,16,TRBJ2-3,ASSPRTRTGGRTDTQY
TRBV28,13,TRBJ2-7,ASSSTDSTPYEQY
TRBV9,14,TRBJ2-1,ASSVREGGAADEQF
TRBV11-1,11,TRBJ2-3,ASSIDYHNTQY
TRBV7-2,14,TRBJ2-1,ASTLSQGGSVNEQF
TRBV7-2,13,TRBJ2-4,ASSSSGIAKNIQY
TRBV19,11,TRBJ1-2,ASSIPGLYGYT
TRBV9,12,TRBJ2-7,ASSPQGGGYEQY
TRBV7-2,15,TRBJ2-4,ASSLVEAGVKKNIQY
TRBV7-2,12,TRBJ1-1,ASSSTGVGTEAF
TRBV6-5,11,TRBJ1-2,ASSYTSNYGYT
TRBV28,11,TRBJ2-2,ASSLTGHGELF
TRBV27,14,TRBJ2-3,ASSSFGLASTDTQY
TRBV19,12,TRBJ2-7,ASSTTGLFYEQY
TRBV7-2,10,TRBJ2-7,ASSLAQGEQY
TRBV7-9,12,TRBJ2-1,ASSSTMGNIEQF
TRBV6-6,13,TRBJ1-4,ASNGNYRGEEKLF
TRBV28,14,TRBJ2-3,ASKSGLAGITDTQY
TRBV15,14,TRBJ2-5,ATSRGSRVGGETQY
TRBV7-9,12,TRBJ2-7,ASLPAGLLDEQY
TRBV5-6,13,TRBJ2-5,ASSLSKGAGETQY
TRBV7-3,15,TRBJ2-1,ASSFTSWGRSYNEQF
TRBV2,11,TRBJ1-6,ASSAEGGEPLH
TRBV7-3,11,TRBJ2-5,ASSAGQGETQY
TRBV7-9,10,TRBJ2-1,ASSSARGPQF
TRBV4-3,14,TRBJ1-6,ASSREPGQGYSPLH
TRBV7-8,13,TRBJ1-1,ASSSQSLVSIEAF
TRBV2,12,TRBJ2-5,ASSDGGTKETQY
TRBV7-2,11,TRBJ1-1,ASSLPSNTEAF
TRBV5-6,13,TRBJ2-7,ASSLTAVFTYEQY
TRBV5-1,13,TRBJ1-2,ASSLDFGSTYGYT
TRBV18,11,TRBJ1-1,ASSPNRDSEAF
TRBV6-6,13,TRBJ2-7,ASSKRQGGSYEQY
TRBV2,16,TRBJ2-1,ARGSGLAGTSSYNEQF
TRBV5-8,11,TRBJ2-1,ASRPSGMGEQF